Each of the 24 T cell receptor beta chains below was sequenced from the same sample in a study of OX40 agonist ivuxolimab in advanced cancers. Clones were sequenced by immunoSEQ multiplex PCR, and TCRdb holds only the in-frame ones, with some missing. The sample comprises 85,000 to 100,000 clones, around 87% of which are singletons, and about 4.7% rests with the top ten. Here the sequenced sample was CD4+ or CD8+ T cells sorted from blood, taken in a trial of the OX40 agonist ivuxolimab. The receptors originated from an adult with an advanced solid tumor such as melanoma, head and neck, liver or kidney cancer.

The table lists this clone with a few counts. The CDR3 coding sequence is TGTGCCAGCACAGACAGGGGCCAGCCCCAGCATTTT. Protein product: CASTDRGQPQHF. The chain joins TRBV2 to TRBJ1-5; 8 bases are a match to TRBD1. With 7 bases clipped from V and 7 bases from J, the junction kept 3 bases outside the gene matches. Germline V gene data show CDR1 as SNHLY and CDR2 as FYNNEI. This CDR3 is 12 amino acids long.

The CDR3 DNA sequence: TGTGCCACCAGCAGCAGCGGGAGTGCCGAGACCCAGTACTTC. This gives the protein CATSSSGSAETQYF. V gene TRBV15 combines with J gene TRBJ2-5; 8 bases line up with TRBD2. The CDR3 has 14 residues. The V segment lost 3 bases and the J segment 5 bases; nucleotides outside the gene matches: 5. Per germline, CDR1 LNHNV and CDR2 YYDKDF (reference sequence).

The V and J genes are TRBV7-6 and TRBJ1-1; D is possibly TRBD1 (6 bases). The CDR3 totals 16 residues. Germline assignment: CDR1 SGHVS and CDR2 FNYEAQ. V was cut by 1 base and J by 1 base, with 13 bases left in between. CDR3 region: CASSLEALTGNTEAFF. DNA of the CDR3: TGTGCCAGCAGCTTAGAAGCCCTGACAGGGAACACTGAAGCTTTCTTT.

The rearrangement uses TRBV19 and TRBJ1-2; 10 bases fit TRBD1. The CDR3 sequence is 14 residues long. CDR1 is LNHDA, CDR2 SQIVND, per germline (reference sequence). With V trimmed by 3 bases and J by 8 bases, 6 bases remained unmatched. The CDR3 DNA reads as TGTGCCAGTAGTATGACAGGGGGCGAATACGGCTACACCTTC. Protein: CASSMTGGEYGYTF.

The chain links TRBV18 to TRBJ2-1, with 8 bases matching TRBD2. V lost 2 bases, J lost 0 bases, and 3 bases stayed unmatched. This CDR3 contains 16 residues. The germline V gene encodes CDR1 KGHSH and CDR2 LQKENI. The CDR3 loop is CASSPYLAGSYNEQFF. The CDR3, as DNA: TGTGCCAGCTCACCATACCTAGCGGGCTCCTACAATGAGCAGTTCTTC. Full variable domain (rest looked up from reference TRBV18 and TRBJ2-1): NAGVMQNPRHLVRRRGQEARLRCSPMKGHSHVYWYRQLPEEGLKFMVYLQKENIIDESGMPKERFSAEFPKEGPSILRIQQVVRGDSAAYFCASSPYLAGSYNEQFFGPGTRLTVL.

This chain uses TRBV19 with TRBJ2-3; D unresolved. V shed 3 bases and J shed 6 bases, with 13 bases lying between them. Germline assignment: CDR1 LNHDA and CDR2 SQIVND (reference sequence). The CDR3 contains 14 residues. This chain's CDR3 is CASSILGRRDTQYF. DNA of the CDR3: TGTGCCAGTAGTATTCTGGGCAGGCGGGATACGCAGTATTTT.

V is TRBV10-3 and J is TRBJ1-4, with 7 bases fitting TRBD1. This CDR3 has 13 residues. The ends lost 11 bases at V and 4 bases at J; junction bases unmatched: 7. Germline V gene lookup returns CDR1 ENHRY and CDR2 SYGVKD. CDR3 bases: TGTGCCTCATCCCGGGACAGTAATGAAAAACTGTTTTTT. Its protein product is CASSRDSNEKLFF.

The V call is TRBV11-2, the J call TRBJ2-1, with TRBD1 identical over 8 bases. The germline V gene has CDR1 SGHAT and CDR2 FQNNGV. CDR3 length equals 13 residues. With 1 base clipped from V and 15 bases from J, the junction kept 8 bases outside the gene matches. In nucleotides, the CDR3 is TGTGCCAGCAGCTTAGGGGCCGGGCAGGGGGCGTTCTTC. This gives the protein CASSLGAGQGAFF.

V and J are TRBV28 and TRBJ2-7; 8 nucleotides line up with TRBD1. V shed 6 bases and J 0 bases; nucleotides not matched to a gene: 4. The CDR3 contains 14 residues. Looked up from germline, CDR1 is MDHEN and CDR2 is SYDVKM. The CDR3 reads CASRRTGSSYEQYF. The CDR3 bases are TGTGCCAGCAGACGGACAGGGAGCTCCTACGAGCAGTACTTC.

The genes are TRBV7-2 and TRBJ2-5, with 9 nucleotides matching TRBD1. The germline V gene has CDR1 SGHTA and CDR2 FQGNSA. The CDR3 is 15 amino acids. With 0 bases clipped from V and 2 bases from J, the junction kept 1 base outside the gene matches. In DNA form, the CDR3 reads TGTGCCAGCAGCTTAGCGGGACAGGGACAAGAGACCCAGTACTTC. This encodes CASSLAGQGQETQYF. The full variable domain, rest sourced from reference TRBV7-2 and TRBJ2-5, is GAGVSQSPSNKVTEKGKDVELRCDPISGHTALYWYRQSLGQGLEFLIYFQGNSAPDKSGLPSDRFSAERTGGSVSTLTIQRTQQEDSAVYLCASSLAGQGQETQYFGPGTRLLVL.

The V and J genes are TRBV6-4 and TRBJ2-2; 11 bases match TRBD2. Germline lookup yields CDR1 MRHNA and CDR2 SNTAGT. CDR3 length: 15 residues. Losses at the gene ends were 6 bases for V and 4 bases for J; bases not matched to a gene: 4. The CDR3, as DNA: TGTGCCAGCAGAGGACTAGCGGGTCTCACCGGGGAGCTGTTTTTT. This gives the protein CASRGLAGLTGELFF.

The J gene is TRBJ2-2, the V gene TRBV19; 10 nucleotides line up with TRBD2. Germline CDR1 LNHDA, CDR2 SQIVND (reference sequence). J gave up 0 bases and V 7 bases, and 2 bases lay outside the gene matches. This CDR3 is built from 15 residues. CDR3 region: CASTGLAANTGELFF. The CDR3 coding sequence is TGTGCCAGTACAGGACTAGCGGCGAACACCGGGGAGCTGTTTTTT.

This sequence joins TRBV30 and TRBJ1-2, with no clear D. CDR1 GTSNPN and CDR2 SVGIG come from the germline V gene (reference sequence). The CDR3 extends over 14 amino acids. V was shortened by 0 bases and J by 4 bases, with 12 bases between the two germline ends. The CDR3: CAWSVGELLYGYTF. The CDR3 region has the DNA TGTGCCTGGAGTGTGGGTGAACTGCTCTATGGCTACACCTTC.

The gene calls are TRBV11-3 and TRBJ2-3; D call uncertain. CDR3 length: 13 amino acids. Trimming took 5 bases from V and 4 from J, leaving 10 bases between them. The germline CDR1 and CDR2 sequences are SGHNT and YENEEA. The CDR3 reads CASSLGPSDTQYF. In DNA form, the CDR3 reads TGTGCCAGCAGCCTAGGGCCCTCAGATACGCAGTATTTT. The full variable domain, in which reference TRBV11-3 and TRBJ2-3 provide the parts outside the CDR3, is EAGVVQSPRYKIIEKKQPVAFWCNPISGHNTLYWYLQNLGQGPELLIRYENEEAVDDSQLPKDRFSAERLKGVDSTLKIQPAELGDSAVYLCASSLGPSDTQYFGPGTRLTVL.

V gene TRBV27 combines with J gene TRBJ2-3; 8 bases map to TRBD2. V lost 3 bases to trimming and J lost 3 bases; unmatched junction nucleotides: 14. The CDR3 is 18 residues long. Germline CDR1 is MNHEY and CDR2 is SMNVEV (reference sequence). CDR3 residues: CASSFPTGGAGVTDTQYF. The CDR3, as DNA: TGTGCCAGCAGTTTCCCGACCGGGGGGGCGGGAGTTACAGATACGCAGTATTTT.

This chain connects TRBV6-5 to TRBJ1-1; D is perhaps TRBD1 (5 bases). The germline V and J ends were trimmed by 7 bases and 11 bases, with 14 bases remaining between them. The CDR3 sequence is 11 residues long. The germline V gene encodes CDR1 MNHEY and CDR2 SVGAGI. CDR3 sequence: CASNSRGLAFF. CDR3 bases: TGTGCCAGCAACTCTAGGGGTTTGGCTTTCTTT.

The chain combines TRBV7-3 with TRBJ2-3; D possibly corresponds to TRBD1 (6 bases). V gave up 8 bases and J gave up 4 bases, with 13 bases separating them. The CDR3 length is 13 residues. Germline CDR1 reads SGHTA; CDR2 reads FQGTGA. The DNA for the CDR3 is TGTGCCAGCGGTGGCAACAGGGCAGATACGCAGTATTTT. Its protein is CASGGNRADTQYF.

This chain uses TRBV9 with TRBJ2-1, with 7 bases matching TRBD1. The CDR3 extends over 16 amino acids. Germline values: CDR1 SGDLS, CDR2 YYNGEE. J lost 3 bases, V lost 4 bases, and 10 bases had no gene match. Here the CDR3 reads CASSPGGSRVYNEQFF. Written as DNA, the CDR3 is TGTGCCAGCAGCCCAGGGGGTAGCAGGGTCTACAATGAGCAGTTCTTC.

The rearrangement uses TRBV5-5 and TRBJ1-4; D call uncertain. From germline, CDR1 is SGHKS and CDR2 YYEKEE (reference sequence). This CDR3 comprises 14 residues. V dropped 4 bases and J dropped 3 bases, with 10 bases sitting between them. CDR3 in DNA: TGTGCCAGCAGCCCCCGAGAATCTAATGAAAAACTGTTTTTT. Encoded protein: CASSPRESNEKLFF.

This chain uses TRBV5-1 with TRBJ2-3; D is possibly TRBD1 (6 bases). This CDR3 comprises 16 residues. CDR1 is SGHRS and CDR2 is YFSETQ in the germline V gene. The V and J ends lost 0 bases and 0 bases respectively, with 11 bases between them. CDR3 nucleotide sequence: TGCGCCAGCAGCTTGGAGCCCGGGACAAGCACAGATACGCAGTATTTT. It codes for CASSLEPGTSTDTQYF.

This chain links TRBV30 with TRBJ1-1; unclear D gene. CDR1 and CDR2 from the germline V gene are GTSNPN and SVGIG (reference sequence). The CDR3 sequence is 13 residues long. V shed 3 bases and J shed 2 bases, with 10 bases lying between them. The CDR3 loop is CAWSLLRNTEAFF. In DNA, the CDR3 is TGTGCCTGGAGCCTCCTACGAAACACTGAAGCTTTCTTT.

The chain carries TRBV7-3 and TRBJ2-3, with a possible D match to TRBD1 (6 bases). CDR1 is SGHTA, CDR2 FQGTGA, per germline. The CDR3 runs 13 residues. Trimming cost V 5 bases and J 5 bases, with 11 bases left between them. In DNA form, the CDR3 reads TGTGCCAGCAGCCGAACAGGGCGAGATACGCAGTATTTT. Amino acid sequence: CASSRTGRDTQYF. Full variable domain (missing parts from reference TRBV7-3 and TRBJ2-3): GAGVSQTPSNKVTEKGKYVELRCDPISGHTALYWYRQSLGQGPEFLIYFQGTGAADDSGLPNDRFFAVRPEGSVSTLKIQRTERGDSAVYLCASSRTGRDTQYFGPGTRLTVL.

The rearrangement joins TRBV27 to TRBJ1-5, with 8 nucleotides matching TRBD1. Germline lookup yields CDR1 MNHEY and CDR2 SMNVEV (reference sequence). The CDR3 length is 16 residues. V shed 5 bases and J 4 bases; nucleotides not matched to a gene: 10. The CDR3 is CASSPRSRGLNQPQHF. DNA of the CDR3: TGTGCCAGCAGTCCCCGGAGCAGGGGGCTTAATCAGCCCCAGCATTTT.

The gene calls are TRBV20-1 and TRBJ1-3; no firm D call. Trimming took 4 bases from V and 3 from J, leaving 4 bases between them. There are 11 residues in the CDR3. Germline V CDR1 and CDR2: DFQATT, SNEGSKA (reference sequence). DNA of the CDR3: TGCAGTGCTAAAAATGGAAACACCATATATTTT. This translates into CSAKNGNTIYF.